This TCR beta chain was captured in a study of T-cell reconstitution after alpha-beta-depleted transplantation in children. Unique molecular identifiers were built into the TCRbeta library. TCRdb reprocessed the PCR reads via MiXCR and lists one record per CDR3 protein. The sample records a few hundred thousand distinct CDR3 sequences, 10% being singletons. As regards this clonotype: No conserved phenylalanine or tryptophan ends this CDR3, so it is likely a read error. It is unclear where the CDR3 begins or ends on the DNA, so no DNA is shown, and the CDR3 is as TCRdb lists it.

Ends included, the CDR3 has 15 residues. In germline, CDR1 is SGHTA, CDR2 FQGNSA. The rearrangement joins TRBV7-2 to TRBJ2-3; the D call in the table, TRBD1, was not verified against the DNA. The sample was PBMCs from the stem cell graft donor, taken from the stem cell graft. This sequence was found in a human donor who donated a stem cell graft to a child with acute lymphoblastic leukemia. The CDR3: CASSLGPAGATDTQY.